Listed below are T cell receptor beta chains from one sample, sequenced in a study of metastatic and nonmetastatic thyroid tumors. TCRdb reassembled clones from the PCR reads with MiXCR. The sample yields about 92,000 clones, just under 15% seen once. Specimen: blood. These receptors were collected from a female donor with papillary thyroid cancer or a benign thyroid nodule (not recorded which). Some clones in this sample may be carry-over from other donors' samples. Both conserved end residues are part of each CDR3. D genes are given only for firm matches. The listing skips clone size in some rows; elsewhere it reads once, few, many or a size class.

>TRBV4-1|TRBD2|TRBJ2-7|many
CASSLHSGGPSYEQYF
TGCGCCAGCAGCCTTCATAGCGGGGGGCCGTCCTACGAGCAGTACTTC
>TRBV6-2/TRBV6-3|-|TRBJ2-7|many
CASRTGYEQYF
TGTGCCAGCAGGACAGGCTACGAGCAGTACTTC
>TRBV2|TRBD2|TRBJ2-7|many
CASSTGTSWEQYF
TGTGCCAGCAGTACCGGGACTAGTTGGGAGCAGTACTTC
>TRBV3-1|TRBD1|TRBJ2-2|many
CASSQAKDRTRTNTGELFF
TGTGCCAGCAGCCAAGCCAAGGACAGGACACGGACGAACACCGGGGAGCTGTTTTTT
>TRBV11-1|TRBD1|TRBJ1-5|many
CASSLGRTGGSGPQHF
TGTGCCAGCAGCTTAGGTAGGACAGGGGGATCGGGACCCCAGCATTTT
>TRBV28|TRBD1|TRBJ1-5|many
CASTTQTGQGGNQPQHF
TGTGCCAGCACCACCCAGACTGGACAGGGGGGCAATCAGCCCCAGCATTTT
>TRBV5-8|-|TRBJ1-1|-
CASTAGVVAFF
TGTGCCAGCACCGCCGGCGTGGTTGCTTTCTTT
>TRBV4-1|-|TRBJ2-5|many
CASSPNREEETQYF
TGCGCCAGCAGCCCTAACAGGGAGGAAGAGACCCAGTACTTC
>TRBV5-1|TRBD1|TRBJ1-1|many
CASSLGQGSAFF
TGCGCCAGCAGCTTGGGACAGGGGTCCGCTTTCTTT
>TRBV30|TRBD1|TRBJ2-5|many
CAWRTTGEETQYF
TGTGCCTGGAGGACGACAGGGGAAGAGACCCAGTACTTC
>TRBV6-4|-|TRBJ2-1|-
CASSDMGHNEQFF
TGTGCCAGCAGTGACATGGGGCACAATGAGCAGTTCTTC
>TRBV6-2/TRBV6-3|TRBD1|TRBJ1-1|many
CASVRDRGTEAFF
TGTGCCAGCGTGCGAGACAGGGGAACTGAAGCTTTCTTT